This T cell receptor (beta chain) originates from a study of T cells in Graves' hyperthyroidism and ophthalmopathy. Template material for amplifying TCR beta CDR3 regions consisted of RNA transcripts. HTBI primers drove first-round RT-PCR of the TCR CDR3. In TCRdb, the multiplex PCR reads were re-called with MiXCR into one record per CDR3 protein. The table lists approximately 600,000 distinct CDR3 sequences, 12% to 15% of them singletons, with more than 6% in the top ten. To note about this clonotype: What it binds is not known.

Germline trimming cut 4 bases from V and 6 bases from J; bases unmatched to any gene: 7. Germline V gene data show CDR1 as KGHDR and CDR2 as SFDVKD. This CDR3 has 15 residues. Fresh peripheral blood, approximately 9.1 ml, was the source of the PBMCs. Findings and limits, study-wide: The majority of expanded thyroid clonotypes above 0.001 also appeared in blood.

The source of this sequence is a woman aged 18-29 years with Graves' ophthalmopathy. The chain couples TRBV24-1 to TRBJ1-2, with 10 bases lining up with TRBD1. The specimen sequenced was blood. The DNA for the CDR3 is TGTGCCACCAGTGACCCGGGACAGGGGAAGGATGGCTACACCTTC. This codes for CATSDPGQGKDGYTF.